These 23 T cell receptor beta chains came from one sample sequenced in a study of blood T cell repertoires in COVID-19. Sequenced by immunoSEQ multiplex PCR; TCRdb stores in-frame clones only, minus some. The sample lists around 220,000 clones; 87% were seen once. Sequenced: PBMCs or T cells enriched from blood (not recorded which). The source is a woman in her twenties or thirties with acute COVID-19.

The chain joins TRBV28 to TRBJ2-7; maybe TRBD1 (6 bases). Per the germline V gene, CDR1 is MDHEN and CDR2 is SYDVKM. V dropped 4 bases and J dropped 2 bases, with 12 bases sitting between them. This CDR3 region has 14 residues. The CDR3 sequence is CASSYRAGAYEQYF. The CDR3 bases are TGTGCCAGCAGTTACAGGGCCGGGGCCTACGAGCAGTACTTC.

The chain combines TRBV15 with TRBJ1-3; unclear D gene. The CDR3 extends over 15 amino acids. V lost 0 bases and J lost 1, with 7 bases in between. CDR1 is LNHNV and CDR2 is YYDKDF in the germline V gene (reference sequence). The CDR3 reads CATSRDLSSGNTIYF. DNA of the CDR3: TGTGCCACCAGCAGAGACCTATCGTCTGGAAACACCATATATTTT.

V gene TRBV19 combines with J gene TRBJ2-1, with TRBD1 as a possible D gene (6 bases). This CDR3 contains 16 residues. Trimming cost V 1 base and J 0 bases, with 10 bases left between them. The V gene's germline CDR1 is LNHDA and CDR2 SQIVND (reference sequence). The CDR3 DNA sequence: TGTGCCAGTAGTATAGTTCAGGGGAGCTCCTACAATGAGCAGTTCTTC. It specifies CASSIVQGSSYNEQFF.

This clone was recorded once. This chain joins TRBV10-2 and TRBJ2-1; TRBD2 agrees at 8 bases. Looked up from germline, CDR1 is WSHSY and CDR2 is SAAADI. V trimming: 4 bases; J trimming: 3 bases; junction bases outside the gene matches: 5. The CDR3 has 15 amino acids. The CDR3 bases are TGCGCCAGCAGTGTGGGCGGGGGGTTCTACAATGAGCAGTTCTTC. Translation: CASSVGGGFYNEQFF.

The V call is TRBV5-4, the J call TRBJ2-1; 10 nucleotides align to TRBD2. J gave up 6 bases and V 0 bases, and 6 bases lay outside the gene matches. The CDR3 spans 16 residues. CDR1 SGHNT and CDR2 YYREEE come from the germline V gene (reference sequence). The CDR3 DNA follows: TGTGCCAGCAGCTTGGTTCAGGGACTAGCGCTCAATGAGCAGTTCTTC. It is translated as CASSLVQGLALNEQFF.

The J gene is TRBJ2-1, the V gene TRBV3-1 (or the pseudogene TRBV3-2); 10 bases fit TRBD2. Per the germline V gene, CDR1 is LGHDT and CDR2 is YNNKEL (reference sequence). Trimming took 1 base from V and 8 from J; bases not matched to a gene: 5. CDR3 size: 15 residues. The CDR3 DNA is TGTGCCAGCAGCCAAGGAGGGAGCGGGGGGGATGAGCAGTTCTTC. It is translated as CASSQGGSGGDEQFF.

The rearrangement uses TRBV2 and TRBJ1-1, with 7 bases fitting TRBD1. The CDR3 spans 14 residues. Germline CDR1 reads SNHLY; CDR2 reads FYNNEI. V trimming: 8 bases; J trimming: 2 bases; junction bases outside the gene matches: 8. CDR3: CASLPGQQNTEAFF. In DNA, the CDR3 is TGTGCCAGCTTACCGGGACAGCAAAACACTGAAGCTTTCTTT.

The chain has TRBV6-2 or TRBV6-3 and TRBJ2-7; D gene ambiguous. This CDR3 contains 14 residues. CDR1 and CDR2 (germline): MNHEY, SVGEGT. V was cut by 8 bases and J by 2 bases, with 16 bases left in between. The CDR3 sequence is CASGSPGRTYEQYF. DNA of the CDR3: TGTGCCAGCGGTTCTCCGGGTCGTACCTACGAGCAGTACTTC.

The chain joins TRBV5-1 to TRBJ2-3, with TRBD1 as a possible D gene (6 bases). Germline V gene sequence: CDR1 SGHRS, CDR2 YFSETQ. The CDR3 is 17 residues long. Trimming cost V 0 bases and J 0 bases, with 14 bases left between them. CDR3 sequence reads: CASSLEGVSYSTDTQYF. The DNA of the CDR3 is TGCGCCAGCAGCTTGGAGGGGGTCAGCTATAGCACAGATACGCAGTATTTT. Full variable domain (remainder filled in from reference TRBV5-1 and TRBJ2-3): KAGVTQTPRYLIKTRGQQVTLSCSPISGHRSVSWYQQTPGQGLQFLFEYFSETQRNKGNFPGRFSGRQFSNSRSEMNVSTLELGDSALYLCASSLEGVSYSTDTQYFGPGTRLTVL.

The DNA for the CDR3 is TGCGCCAGCAGCCTGGGACAGGCGAACACAGATACGCAGTATTTT. Its translation is CASSLGQANTDTQYF. V usage is TRBV5-1 and J usage is TRBJ2-3; 8 bases line up with TRBD1. This CDR3 has 15 residues. Germline V gene sequence: CDR1 SGHRS, CDR2 YFSETQ. Germline trimming cut 4 bases from V and 2 bases from J; bases unmatched to any gene: 6.

The chain joins TRBV3-1 (or the pseudogene TRBV3-2) to TRBJ2-3, with D maybe TRBD2 (5 bases). Trimming shortened V by 1 base and J by 6 bases, and 14 bases separated the two germline ends. This CDR3 region has 15 residues. Germline V gene sequence: CDR1 LGHDT, CDR2 YNNKEL (reference sequence). In DNA, the CDR3 is TGTGCCAGCAGCCAAGTTTCTAGTCGGGGTGATACGCAGTATTTT. Its translation: CASSQVSSRGDTQYF.

The chain combines TRBV14 with TRBJ1-5; possible D gene TRBD1, 5 bases. This CDR3 is built from 15 residues. Germline V lookup: CDR1 SGHDN, CDR2 FVKESK. V was cut by 0 bases and J by 5 bases, with 11 bases left in between. In DNA, the CDR3 is TGTGCCAGCAGCCAAGAAGGACAAGTCTATCAGCCCCAGCATTTT. Encoded protein: CASSQEGQVYQPQHF.

The V call is TRBV11-2, the J call TRBJ1-2; 7 nucleotides agree with TRBD1. Germline CDR1 and CDR2: SGHAT and FQNNGV. V lost 2 bases and J lost 3; bases outside the gene matches: 3. This CDR3 comprises 14 residues. CDR3 sequence reads: CASSLWTGDYGYTF. As DNA, the CDR3 is TGTGCCAGCAGCTTATGGACAGGCGACTATGGCTACACCTTC.

J is TRBJ1-5 and V is TRBV28; D gene unclear. Germline assignment: CDR1 MDHEN and CDR2 SYDVKM. The CDR3 consists of 15 residues. V lost 3 bases and J 0 bases, leaving 9 bases between the germline ends. Written as DNA, the CDR3 is TGTGCCAGCAGTTTTGGCTTTTTTAGCAATCAGCCCCAGCATTTT. It encodes CASSFGFFSNQPQHF.

V gene TRBV9 combines with J gene TRBJ1-1; D might be TRBD1 (5 bases). The CDR3 covers 15 residues. Germline-derived CDR1 and CDR2 are SGDLS and YYNGEE. Trimming removed 0 bases at V and 0 bases at J, with 9 bases between. The CDR3 sequence is CASSVAWGMNTEAFF. DNA for the CDR3: TGTGCCAGCAGCGTAGCCTGGGGCATGAACACTGAAGCTTTCTTT.

The rearrangement links TRBV5-5 to TRBJ1-5, with D unresolved. The CDR3 loop spans 15 amino acids. V was cut by 4 bases and J by 6 bases, with 17 bases left in between. Germline values: CDR1 SGHKS, CDR2 YYEKEE (reference sequence). This chain's CDR3 is CASSHDEGITQPQHF. CDR3 in DNA: TGTGCCAGCAGCCACGACGAGGGAATCACTCAGCCCCAGCATTTT.

The chain has TRBV28 and TRBJ1-2; D gene ambiguous. Per germline, CDR1 MDHEN and CDR2 SYDVKM. This CDR3 is built from 14 residues. V dropped 2 bases and J dropped 2 bases, with 9 bases sitting between them. CDR3 sequence reads: CASSLLGENYGYTF. The CDR3 DNA is TGTGCCAGCAGTTTACTAGGAGAAAACTATGGCTACACCTTC.

The V call is TRBV7-3, the J call TRBJ2-1; 8 bases line up with TRBD1. Germline lookup yields CDR1 SGHTA and CDR2 FQGTGA. The CDR3 covers 14 residues. Losses at the gene ends were 2 bases for V and 8 bases for J; bases not matched to a gene: 5. The DNA for the CDR3 is TGTGCCAGCAGCTTAGACAGGGGTGTGGATGAGCAGTTCTTC. Translated: CASSLDRGVDEQFF. Combining the CDR3 with reference TRBV7-3 and TRBJ2-1 gives the whole variable domain GAGVSQTPSNKVTEKGKYVELRCDPISGHTALYWYRQSLGQGPEFLIYFQGTGAADDSGLPNDRFFAVRPEGSVSTLKIQRTERGDSAVYLCASSLDRGVDEQFFGPGTRLTVL.

The chain is built from TRBV27 and TRBJ2-3, with TRBD2 as a possible D gene (6 bases). V was pared by 6 bases and J by 5 bases, with 15 bases between. This CDR3 has 14 amino acids. Looked up from germline, CDR1 is MNHEY and CDR2 is SMNVEV (reference sequence). CDR3 DNA sequence: TGTGCCAGCAGGGGGGGTCCTCCTGTAGATACGCAGTATTTT. This sequence encodes CASRGGPPVDTQYF.

The chain couples TRBV24-1 to TRBJ1-1, with a weak D call TRBD1 (6 bases). Deletions cut 7 bases from V and 5 bases from J, with 13 bases between. CDR3 length: 13 amino acids. From germline, CDR1 is KGHDR and CDR2 SFDVKD. Here the CDR3 reads CATRGGADTEAFF. The CDR3 DNA follows: TGTGCCACCAGGGGGGGGGCTGATACTGAAGCTTTCTTT.

The V and J genes are TRBV6-5 and TRBJ2-7, with 8 positions matching TRBD1. V shed 6 bases, J shed 4 bases, and the junction held 8 bases outside the gene matches. CDR1 and CDR2 (germline): MNHEY, SVGAGI. The CDR3 sequence is 14 residues long. Here the CDR3 reads CASSPGTGDYEQYF. The CDR3 DNA is TGTGCCAGCAGCCCCGGGACAGGCGATTACGAGCAGTACTTC.

The V and J genes are TRBV10-3 and TRBJ2-3; unclear D gene. Germline values: CDR1 ENHRY, CDR2 SYGVKD. The CDR3 runs to 13 residues. Trimming cost V 6 bases and J 0 bases, with 7 bases left between them. The chain's CDR3 is CAIRTSSTDTQYF. Written as DNA, the CDR3 is TGTGCCATCAGGACAAGCAGCACAGATACGCAGTATTTT.

V and J are TRBV7-8 and TRBJ1-1, with TRBD1 as a possible D gene (5 bases). Trimming pared 1 base from V and 0 bases from J, leaving 12 bases between. CDR1 is SGHVS and CDR2 is FQNEAQ in the germline V gene. The length of the CDR3 is 16 residues. The CDR3 DNA reads TGTGCCAGCAGCTTAGTCTGGGGCGGAATGAACACTGAAGCTTTCTTT. Protein sequence: CASSLVWGGMNTEAFF.